Listed below are T cell receptor beta chains from one sample, sequenced in a study of shared clonotypes between healthy human individuals. Clones were sequenced by immunoSEQ multiplex PCR, and TCRdb holds only the in-frame ones, with some missing. The sample lists some 1,600,000 clones, about 98% occurring once. The material sequenced was naive CD4+ T cells sorted from blood. The source is a young man in good health. CDR3s include the opening cysteine and the closing phenylalanine or tryptophan. D genes are given only for firm matches. A clone size is listed for some rows: how often the clone was seen (once, few, many), or a class if it is expanded.

v_call,clone_size,d_call,j_call,cdr3_aa,cdr3_nt
TRBV29-1,-,TRBD2,TRBJ2-1,CSVDSGGRDNEQFF,TGCAGCGTTGACTCTGGCGGGAGGGACAATGAGCAGTTCTTC
TRBV5-1,-,TRBD2,TRBJ2-1,CASRPVAGGPDEQFF,TGCGCCAGCAGGCCCGTAGCGGGAGGGCCCGATGAGCAGTTCTTC
TRBV5-1,-,TRBD2,TRBJ2-2,CASSLRTSGTGELFF,TGCGCCAGCAGCTTAAGGACTAGCGGTACCGGGGAGCTGTTTTTT
TRBV28,-,-,TRBJ2-5,CASSLRYRRGQETQYF,TGTGCCAGCAGCCTACGATACCGTCGGGGCCAAGAGACCCAGTACTTC
TRBV7-9,-,TRBD2,TRBJ2-7,CASSLGLADPSYEQYF,TGTGCCAGCAGCTTAGGGCTAGCGGATCCTTCCTACGAGCAGTACTTC
TRBV7-2,-,-,TRBJ1-2,CASSLKRGLANYGYTF,TGTGCCAGCAGCTTGAAGCGGGGTTTAGCTAACTATGGCTACACCTTC
TRBV5-8,once,-,TRBJ2-3,CASSSASTDTQYF,TGTGCCAGCAGCTCGGCTTCTACAGATACGCAGTATTTT
TRBV29-1,-,-,TRBJ2-7,CSVEAPGGLPYEQYF,TGCAGCGTTGAAGCACCGGGCGGGCTCCCCTACGAGCAGTACTTC
TRBV11-2,-,TRBD2,TRBJ2-7,CASSLFLAVSYEQYF,TGTGCCAGCAGCTTATTCCTAGCGGTATCCTACGAGCAGTACTTC
TRBV15,-,TRBD2,TRBJ2-5,CATSRGLEQETQYF,TGTGCCACCAGCAGGGGACTAGAACAAGAGACCCAGTACTTC
TRBV23-1,-,-,TRBJ2-3,CASSPKPGHRNTDTQYF,TGCGCCAGCAGTCCGAAACCGGGACACAGAAACACAGATACGCAGTATTTT
TRBV29-1,-,-,TRBJ1-2,CSGLGRNYGYTF,TGCAGCGGGCTTGGGCGGAACTATGGCTACACCTTC
TRBV4-1,once,-,TRBJ1-4,CASGTPTHEKLFF,TGCGCCAGCGGGACTCCAACTCATGAAAAACTGTTTTTT
TRBV7-2,-,TRBD2,TRBJ2-3,CASSWGLAGGLDTQYF,TGTGCCAGCAGCTGGGGACTAGCGGGAGGGCTTGATACGCAGTATTTT
TRBV4-2,-,-,TRBJ2-5,CASSPGRRETQYF,TGTGCCAGCAGCCCGGGTAGAAGGGAGACCCAGTACTTC
TRBV13,-,-,TRBJ2-7,CASSLLGAYEQYF,TGTGCCAGCAGCTTGCTGGGGGCCTACGAGCAGTACTTC
TRBV6-6,-,-,TRBJ2-3,CASGQQRFSTDTQYF,TGTGCCAGCGGACAGCAAAGATTTAGCACAGATACGCAGTATTTT
TRBV20-1,-,-,TRBJ1-2,CSAPLGQTYTF,TGCAGTGCTCCCCTCGGGCAGACATACACCTTC
TRBV9,-,-,TRBJ1-5,CASSVSTDSNQPQHF,TGTGCCAGCAGCGTTTCGACGGATAGCAATCAGCCCCAGCATTTT
TRBV5-1,-,TRBD2,TRBJ2-1,CASSVTSGVPYNEQFF,TGCGCCAGCAGCGTGACTAGCGGGGTACCCTACAATGAGCAGTTCTTC
TRBV5-4,-,-,TRBJ1-5,CASSLGGQGPQHF,TGTGCCAGCAGCTTGGGGGGGCAGGGGCCCCAGCATTTT
TRBV7-2,-,-,TRBJ1-1,CASSPWTGSEAFF,TGTGCCAGCAGCCCATGGACGGGCTCTGAAGCTTTCTTT
TRBV27,-,TRBD2,TRBJ2-3,CASSLRTSGLPSTDTQYF,TGTGCCAGCAGTCTGAGGACTAGCGGACTTCCTAGCACAGATACGCAGTATTTT
TRBV4-2,-,-,TRBJ2-3,CASSDRRGSTDTQYF,TGTGCCAGCAGCGACCGCAGGGGTAGCACAGATACGCAGTATTTT
TRBV5-1,-,TRBD1,TRBJ1-1,CASRYDTGEKAFF,TGCGCCAGCAGATACGATACAGGGGAGAAAGCTTTCTTT
TRBV29-1,-,TRBD1,TRBJ1-1,CSVPRGQGNTEAFF,TGCAGCGTCCCTCGAGGACAGGGGAACACTGAAGCTTTCTTT
TRBV7-9,-,TRBD2,TRBJ2-1,CASSLAIGLAKFF,TGTGCCAGCAGCTTAGCGATCGGACTAGCAAAGTTCTTC
TRBV2,-,TRBD2,TRBJ2-3,CASSDGLAGPDTQYF,TGTGCCAGCAGCGACGGACTAGCGGGACCAGATACGCAGTATTTT
TRBV28,-,-,TRBJ2-3,CASSSTPPGTRVPDTQYF,TGTGCCAGCAGTTCTACCCCACCCGGGACCAGAGTCCCAGATACGCAGTATTTT
TRBV5-1,-,-,TRBJ2-1,CASSLTGTYNEQFF,TGCGCCAGCAGCTTGACGGGAACCTACAATGAGCAGTTCTTC
TRBV5-1,-,-,TRBJ2-7,CASRYRDLSYEQYF,TGCGCCAGCAGGTACCGGGACTTATCTTACGAGCAGTACTTC
TRBV5-8,-,-,TRBJ1-5,CASSNPGTQPQHF,TGTGCCAGCAGCAACCCAGGGACTCAGCCCCAGCATTTT
TRBV7-9,-,-,TRBJ2-5,CASSFRPGTTGETQYF,TGTGCCAGCAGCTTTAGGCCAGGGACCACTGGAGAGACCCAGTACTTC
TRBV5-1,-,TRBD2,TRBJ2-1,CASSSGLAGVYNEQFF,TGCGCCAGCAGCTCGGGACTAGCGGGAGTCTACAATGAGCAGTTCTTC
TRBV4-2,-,-,TRBJ1-2,CASSQATGSNYGYTF,TGTGCCAGCAGCCAAGCTACAGGATCTAACTATGGCTACACCTTC
TRBV20-1,-,TRBD2,TRBJ2-7,CSTGLASEQYF,TGCAGTACCGGACTAGCTTCCGAGCAGTACTTC
TRBV18,once,-,TRBJ2-7,CASSNTPYEQYF,TGTGCCAGCTCAAATACACCCTACGAGCAGTACTTC
TRBV12-5,-,TRBD1,TRBJ1-1,CASGLVLGQGATEAFF,TGTGCTAGTGGTTTGGTACTTGGACAGGGGGCGACTGAAGCTTTCTTT
TRBV6-1,-,-,TRBJ2-7,CASTIQGYEQYF,TGTGCCAGCACGATACAGGGATACGAGCAGTACTTC
TRBV2,-,TRBD1,TRBJ2-3,CASSGTGGGLGGDTQYF,TGTGCCAGCAGTGGGACAGGGGGTGGGCTAGGAGGAGATACGCAGTATTTT
TRBV4-1,-,TRBD2,TRBJ2-1,CASSLYGTSGIRLYNEQFF,TGCGCCAGCAGCCTTTATGGGACTAGCGGAATCCGACTCTACAATGAGCAGTTCTTC
TRBV25-1,once,-,TRBJ1-4,CASTAGRGEKLFF,TGTGCCAGCACCGCGGGACGGGGAGAAAAACTGTTTTTT
TRBV28,-,-,TRBJ2-5,CASSLNGIQETQYF,TGTGCCAGCAGTTTAAACGGGATCCAAGAGACCCAGTACTTC
TRBV7-3,-,-,TRBJ1-2,CASSLGANYGYTF,TGTGCCAGCAGCTTAGGAGCTAACTATGGCTACACCTTC
TRBV5-6,-,TRBD2,TRBJ2-3,CASSLPRLAASTDTQYF,TGTGCCAGCAGCTTGCCTCGACTAGCGGCTAGCACAGATACGCAGTATTTT
TRBV29-1,-,-,TRBJ2-5,CSVGVFGETQYF,TGCAGCGTCGGGGTTTTTGGAGAGACCCAGTACTTC
TRBV6-6,-,-,TRBJ1-5,CASSWTGQQPQHF,TGTGCCAGCAGTTGGACCGGACAGCAGCCCCAGCATTTT
TRBV9,once,-,TRBJ2-3,CASSDIGGWVGTDTQYF,TGTGCCAGCAGCGACATTGGCGGGTGGGTCGGCACAGATACGCAGTATTTT
TRBV27,-,TRBD1,TRBJ2-1,CASSTLRGPSYNEQFF,TGTGCCAGCAGTACCCTGAGGGGGCCCTCCTACAATGAGCAGTTCTTC
TRBV29-1,-,TRBD1,TRBJ1-4,CSVGGTATNEKLFF,TGCAGCGTTGGTGGGACAGCAACTAATGAAAAACTGTTTTTT
TRBV29-1,-,-,TRBJ1-5,CSVRDINQPQHF,TGCAGCGTGAGGGACATCAATCAGCCCCAGCATTTT
TRBV5-1,-,-,TRBJ2-6,CASSGGVHGANVLTF,TGCGCCAGCAGCGGCGGGGTTCACGGGGCCAACGTCCTGACTTTC
TRBV5-4,-,TRBD2,TRBJ2-7,CASSERLAGDYEQYF,TGTGCCAGCAGCGAACGACTAGCGGGAGACTACGAGCAGTACTTC